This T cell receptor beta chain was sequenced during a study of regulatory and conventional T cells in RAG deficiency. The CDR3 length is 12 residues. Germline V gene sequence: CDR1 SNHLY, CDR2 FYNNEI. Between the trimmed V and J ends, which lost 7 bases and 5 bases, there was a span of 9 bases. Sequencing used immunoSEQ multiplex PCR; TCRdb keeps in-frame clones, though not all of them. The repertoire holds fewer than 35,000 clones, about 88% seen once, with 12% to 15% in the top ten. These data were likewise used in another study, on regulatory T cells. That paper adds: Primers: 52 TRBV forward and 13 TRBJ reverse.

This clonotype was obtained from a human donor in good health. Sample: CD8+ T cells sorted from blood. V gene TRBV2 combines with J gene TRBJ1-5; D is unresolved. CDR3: CASTILDQPQHF. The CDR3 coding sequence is TGTGCCAGCACGATTCTGGATCAGCCCCAGCATTTT.